One and the same sample provided the 15 T cell receptor beta chains below, sequenced in a study of T-cell reconstitution after alpha-beta-depleted transplantation in children. Preparation of the TCRbeta library used unique molecular identifiers. From the PCR reads, TCRdb called clonotypes with MiXCR, one entry per CDR3 protein. The sample lists more than 150,000 distinct CDR3 sequences, approximately 6.8% occurring once. Source: PBMCs from the stem cell graft donor, taken from the stem cell graft. The receptors originated from a human donor who donated a stem cell graft to a child with Wiskott-Aldrich syndrome.

This clonotype was observed many times. The chain joins TRBV6-6 to TRBJ1-1, with no clear D. The V end lost 5 bases, the J end lost 1 base, and 8 bases lay between the germline ends. The CDR3 sequence is 13 residues long. Germline CDR1 reads MNHNY; CDR2 reads SVGAGI (reference sequence). This CDR3 is CASSRRGNTEAFF. The DNA of the CDR3 is TGTGCCAGCAGTCGCCGGGGGAACACTGAAGCTTTCTTT.

This clonotype turned up a few times. V and J are TRBV6-2 or TRBV6-3 and TRBJ1-2; D not resolved. This CDR3 is built from 10 residues. Germline CDR1 MNHEY, CDR2 SVGEGT. Trimming stripped 6 bases from V and 8 bases from J, with 7 bases between. CDR3 DNA: TGTGCCAGCAGAAAAGGGGGCTACACCTTC. It translates to CASRKGGYTF.

This clonotype was counted ten times or more. This chain uses TRBV12-3 or TRBV12-4 with TRBJ1-2; maybe TRBD1 (5 bases). The CDR3 loop spans 15 amino acids. Trimming pared 2 bases from V and 5 bases from J, leaving 15 bases between. The CDR3 DNA reads TGTGCCAGCAGTTTAAGGGACGGGCAACGGTATGGCTACACCTTC. Its translation: CASSLRDGQRYGYTF.

This clonotype was seen a handful of times. The V call is TRBV30, the J call TRBJ1-4; D is possibly TRBD1 (5 bases). The V gene lost 1 base and the J gene lost 4 bases, with 10 bases spanning the gap. Germline V lookup: CDR1 GTSNPN, CDR2 SVGIG (reference sequence). CDR3 size: 14 residues. The CDR3 DNA is TGTGCCTGGAGTGGAGACAGCCTTAATGAAAAACTGTTTTTT. Its translation is CAWSGDSLNEKLFF.

The chain combines TRBV30 with TRBJ1-1; possible D gene TRBD1, 5 bases. The CDR3 consists of 14 residues. Between the trimmed V and J ends, which lost 4 bases and 5 bases, there was a span of 17 bases. The germline CDR1 and CDR2 sequences are GTSNPN and SVGIG (reference sequence). The CDR3 DNA reads as TGTGCCTGGATGGGGCGGCTAGGAGGGACTGAAGCTTTCTTT. Encoded protein: CAWMGRLGGTEAFF.

V usage is TRBV3-1 and J usage is TRBJ1-6, with 8 bases identical to TRBD1. Germline V CDR1 and CDR2: LGHDT, YNNKEL (reference sequence). The CDR3 has 15 residues. V dropped 3 bases and J dropped 6; count of bases not matched to a gene: 4. The CDR3 is CASSQDRATNSPLHF. The CDR3 bases are TGTGCCAGCAGCCAGGACAGGGCAACTAATTCACCCCTCCACTTT. Using reference TRBV3-1 and TRBJ1-6 for the parts outside the CDR3, the full variable domain is DTAVSQTPKYLVTQMGNDKSIKCEQNLGHDTMYWYKQDSKKFLKIMFSYNNKELIINETVPNRFSPKSPDKAHLNLHINSLELGDSAVYFCASSQDRATNSPLHFGNGTRLTVT.

This clonotype showed up many times. The chain uses TRBV29-1 and TRBJ1-2, with D unresolved. This CDR3 is 10 amino acids long. The germline V gene has CDR1 SQVTM and CDR2 ANQGSEA. Deletions cut 1 base from V and 6 bases from J, with 3 bases between. The CDR3 reads CSVEANGYTF. In DNA form, the CDR3 reads TGCAGCGTTGAAGCTAATGGCTACACCTTC. Using reference TRBV29-1 and TRBJ1-2 for the parts outside the CDR3, the full variable domain is SAVISQKPSRDICQRGTSLTIQCQVDSQVTMMFWYRQQPGQSLTLIATANQGSEATYESGFVIDKFPISRPNLTFSTLTVSNMSPEDSSIYLCSVEANGYTFGSGTRLTVV.

Ten or more counts support this clonotype. CDR3 nucleotides: TGTGCCAGCAGCCGAGATCACGGGAACACTGAAGCTTTCTTT. This translates into CASSRDHGNTEAFF. The genes are TRBV4-2 and TRBJ1-1, with D unclear. The germline V gene encodes CDR1 LGHNA and CDR2 YNFKEQ. The CDR3 is 14 residues long. Trimming shortened V by 4 bases and J by 1 base, and 10 bases separated the two germline ends.

This clonotype was recorded at least ten times. V is TRBV12-3 or TRBV12-4 and J is TRBJ2-5; 13 positions match TRBD2. This CDR3 has 15 residues. V gave up 5 bases and J gave up 5 bases; unmatched junction bases: 5. The CDR3 DNA reads TGTGCCAGCAGTACGGGGACTAGCGGGACGGAGACCCAGTACTTC. This encodes CASSTGTSGTETQYF.

This clonotype was counted many times. The rearrangement links TRBV5-1 to TRBJ1-4; D remains ambiguous. Germline-derived CDR1 and CDR2 are SGHRS and YFSETQ. V was clipped by 4 bases and J by 0 bases, with 16 bases between them. The CDR3 length is 17 residues. The CDR3 protein is CASSRDMVLATNEKLFF. For the CDR3, the DNA is TGCGCCAGCAGCCGTGACATGGTACTTGCAACTAATGAAAAACTGTTTTTT. Based on the CDR3 plus reference TRBV5-1 and TRBJ1-4, the full variable domain is KAGVTQTPRYLIKTRGQQVTLSCSPISGHRSVSWYQQTPGQGLQFLFEYFSETQRNKGNFPGRFSGRQFSNSRSEMNVSTLELGDSALYLCASSRDMVLATNEKLFFGSGTQLSVL.

This clonotype was counted ten times or more. This chain connects TRBV10-1 to TRBJ1-2; possibly TRBD1 for D (5 bases). The CDR3 consists of 14 residues. V was clipped by 5 bases and J by 6 bases, with 16 bases between them. Germline lookup yields CDR1 WNHNN and CDR2 SYGVQD (reference sequence). CDR3 protein: CASSPNLRGDGYTF. The CDR3 DNA reads as TGCGCCAGCAGTCCAAACCTTCGGGGGGATGGCTACACCTTC.

This clonotype was counted many times. V usage is TRBV5-1 and J usage is TRBJ1-1; TRBD1 might be the D (5 bases). Germline CDR1 is SGHRS and CDR2 is YFSETQ. The CDR3 extends over 14 amino acids. Trimming pared 3 bases from V and 6 bases from J, leaving 15 bases between. Here the CDR3 reads CASSSGPGGAEAFF. The CDR3, as DNA: TGCGCCAGCAGCTCGGGACCTGGAGGTGCTGAAGCTTTCTTT.

This clonotype was detected ten times or more. The rearrangement uses TRBV5-1 and TRBJ1-1, with 7 bases that match TRBD1. Trimming took 3 bases from V and 1 from J; bases not matched to a gene: 3. The CDR3 contains 14 residues. Germline V lookup: CDR1 SGHRS, CDR2 YFSETQ. The CDR3 coding sequence is TGCGCCAGCAGCTACAGGGGTAAGAACACTGAAGCTTTCTTT. As protein: CASSYRGKNTEAFF.

The V and J genes are TRBV2 and TRBJ1-4; 8 bases match TRBD1. Germline loops: CDR1 SNHLY, CDR2 FYNNEI. This CDR3 is 13 amino acids long. V dropped 10 bases and J dropped 5; count of bases not matched to a gene: 6. The CDR3 loop is CATTGQGNEKLFF. As DNA, the CDR3 is TGTGCCACCACTGGACAGGGAAATGAAAAACTGTTTTTT.

In this sample, this clonotype turned up many times. The chain uses TRBV5-1 and TRBJ2-1, with 15 bases lining up with TRBD2. V lost 3 bases and J lost 4; bases outside the gene matches: 8. CDR3 length: 18 residues. Germline assignment: CDR1 SGHRS and CDR2 YFSETQ. In nucleotides, the CDR3 is TGCGCCAGCAGCTCGGCGCGGGGGACTAGCGGGGGGTACAATGAGCAGTTCTTC. It translates to CASSSARGTSGGYNEQFF. Supplemented by reference TRBV5-1 and TRBJ2-1, the full variable domain reads KAGVTQTPRYLIKTRGQQVTLSCSPISGHRSVSWYQQTPGQGLQFLFEYFSETQRNKGNFPGRFSGRQFSNSRSEMNVSTLELGDSALYLCASSSARGTSGGYNEQFFGPGTRLTVL.